The 26 T cell receptor beta chains below all came from one sample that was sequenced in a study of T cell changes during pregnancy in multiple sclerosis. Clones were sequenced by immunoSEQ multiplex PCR, and TCRdb holds only the in-frame ones, with some missing. The table lists around 39,000 clones, roughly 90% of them singletons. This specimen was CD8+ T cells from peripheral blood mononuclear cells, taken in the first trimester of pregnancy. These receptors originate from a female donor with multiple sclerosis, enrolled in a pregnancy study.

The chain joins TRBV27 to TRBJ2-1; 8 bases agree with TRBD1. CDR1 and CDR2 from the germline V gene are MNHEY and SMNVEV (reference sequence). The J segment lost 7 bases and the V segment lost 5 bases, leaving 4 bases of the junction unmatched. This CDR3 contains 13 residues. CDR3 in amino acids: CASSRQGANEQFF. The CDR3 DNA follows: TGTGCCAGCAGTCGGCAGGGGGCTAATGAGCAGTTCTTC.

In its sample, this clone was seen once. The rearrangement joins TRBV9 to TRBJ2-2; TRBD2 matches at 7 bases. This CDR3 region has 15 residues. Germline CDR1 reads SGDLS; CDR2 reads YYNGEE. J gave up 6 bases and V 0 bases, and 5 bases lay outside the gene matches. The CDR3 sequence is CASSVGLAVSGELFF. CDR3 nucleotides: TGTGCCAGCAGCGTAGGACTAGCAGTCTCCGGGGAGCTGTTTTTT.

This clone occurred once. The chain couples TRBV25-1 to TRBJ2-7; 11 positions agree with TRBD1. This CDR3 is 16 amino acids long. Germline assignment: CDR1 MGHDK and CDR2 SYGVNS. The V and J ends lost 1 base and 7 bases, in that order; junction bases with no gene match: 9. CDR3 in DNA: TGTGCCAGCAGTGAATTTTGGGACAGGGGGTCTGGAGAGCAGTACTTC. Protein: CASSEFWDRGSGEQYF.

This clone was seen more than once but under ten times. The J gene is TRBJ1-1, the V gene TRBV9; TRBD1 is a possible D gene (6 bases). Trimming took off 0 bases at V and 0 bases at J, with 6 bases between the two ends. The CDR3 contains 14 residues. Germline V gene sequence: CDR1 SGDLS, CDR2 YYNGEE. DNA of the CDR3: TGTGCCAGCAGCGTAGAGGGGGTGAACACTGAAGCTTTCTTT. Protein: CASSVEGVNTEAFF.

This chain connects TRBV9 to TRBJ2-1; D perhaps matches TRBD1 (7 bases). CDR1 is SGDLS and CDR2 is YYNGEE in the germline V gene. Trimming pared 3 bases from V and 1 base from J, leaving 11 bases between. The CDR3 spans 15 residues. CDR3 in DNA: TGTGCCAGCAGCGCCGCAGGGGGGTCCTACAATGAGCAGTTCTTC. Its protein is CASSAAGGSYNEQFF.

V and J are TRBV13 and TRBJ2-1, with D possibly matching TRBD2 (7 bases). The germline V gene encodes CDR1 PRHDT and CDR2 FYEKMQ (reference sequence). Trimming left V 1 base short and J 7 bases short, with 14 bases between. CDR3 length: 15 amino acids. The chain's CDR3 is CASSLEGGGKNEQFF. In nucleotides, the CDR3 is TGTGCCAGCAGCTTAGAGGGGGGGGGCAAGAATGAGCAGTTCTTC.

The chain carries TRBV9 and TRBJ2-7; D may be TRBD2 (6 bases). CDR1 and CDR2 from the germline V gene are SGDLS and YYNGEE. Trimming cost V 3 bases and J 2 bases, with 9 bases left between them. This CDR3 comprises 13 residues. The CDR3 nucleotides are TGTGCCAGCAGCGGCGGGGACGCCTACGAGCAGTACTTC. Its translation: CASSGGDAYEQYF.

By proportion, this clone is medium-sized. J is TRBJ1-1 and V is TRBV27; TRBD1 might be the D (5 bases). The CDR3 extends over 13 amino acids. Trimming pared 4 bases from V and 3 bases from J, leaving 9 bases between. Per the germline V gene, CDR1 is MNHEY and CDR2 is SMNVEV (reference sequence). The DNA of the CDR3 is TGTGCCAGCAGTTGGGGGGGGTACACTGAAGCTTTCTTT. Translation: CASSWGGYTEAFF.

The chain couples TRBV19 to TRBJ2-1, with TRBD2 identical over 9 bases. Germline lookup yields CDR1 LNHDA and CDR2 SQIVND (reference sequence). V was clipped by 3 bases and J by 1 base; unmatched bases: 4. The CDR3 totals 16 residues. The CDR3 DNA follows: TGTGCCAGTAGTATGGGCGGGGGGGCATCCTACAATGAGCAGTTCTTC. Residues: CASSMGGGASYNEQFF.

The chain recombines TRBV9 with TRBJ1-5; 7 nucleotides align to TRBD1. The V segment lost 4 bases and the J segment 5 bases; nucleotides outside the gene matches: 6. Germline V CDR1 and CDR2: SGDLS, YYNGEE. The CDR3 loop spans 14 amino acids. CDR3 nucleotide sequence: TGTGCCAGCAGCTCCGGGACAGCAGATCAGCCCCAGCATTTT. The encoded protein is CASSSGTADQPQHF.

This chain joins TRBV7-9 and TRBJ1-1; D unresolved. The length of the CDR3 is 16 residues. Trimming removed 3 bases at V and 5 bases at J, with 19 bases between. The V gene's germline CDR1 is SEHNR and CDR2 FQNEAQ (reference sequence). CDR3 sequence: CASSLKSVRGGTEAFF. In DNA form, the CDR3 reads TGTGCCAGCAGCTTGAAAAGTGTCAGAGGCGGAACTGAAGCTTTCTTT.

This clone has only a few counts. The gene calls are TRBV7-9 and TRBJ1-1, with a possible D match to TRBD1 (6 bases). Per the germline V gene, CDR1 is SEHNR and CDR2 is FQNEAQ (reference sequence). The CDR3 sequence is 14 residues long. The V end was cut by 4 bases, the J end by 0 bases, with 9 bases between. The CDR3 reads CASSSTGLNTEAFF. CDR3 DNA sequence: TGTGCCAGCAGCTCGACAGGATTGAACACTGAAGCTTTCTTT.

The chain couples TRBV12-5 to TRBJ2-3; 10 nucleotides match TRBD2. The CDR3 extends over 16 amino acids. V was pared by 7 bases and J by 5 bases, with 12 bases of the junction left unmatched. Germline assignment: CDR1 LGHNT and CDR2 FRNRAP. The CDR3, as DNA: TGTGCTAGTGCCGCCGGAGCGGGGGGGTATCAAGATACGCAGTATTTT. Its translation: CASAAGAGGYQDTQYF.

The V call is TRBV18, the J call TRBJ2-3; the D is unclear. Germline V CDR1 and CDR2: KGHSH, LQKENI. Trimming took off 2 bases at V and 6 bases at J, with 9 bases between the two ends. This CDR3 has 13 residues. The CDR3 here is CASSPKLLDTQYF. DNA of the CDR3: TGTGCCAGCTCACCAAAGCTCCTCGATACGCAGTATTTT.

V is TRBV9 and J is TRBJ2-7; D is ambiguous. The CDR3 totals 12 residues. Deletions cut 4 bases from V and 2 bases from J, with 7 bases between. Germline V gives CDR1 SGDLS, CDR2 YYNGEE. The CDR3 DNA reads as TGTGCCAGCAGCCGAAACACCTACGAGCAGTACTTC. Encoded protein: CASSRNTYEQYF.

The chain is built from TRBV5-1 and TRBJ2-7; 8 bases match TRBD1. There are 15 residues in the CDR3. Germline CDR1 is SGHRS and CDR2 is YFSETQ. V lost 4 bases and J lost 2; bases outside the gene matches: 8. CDR3 bases: TGCGCCAGCAGCCCGATGACAGGGGACCCCTACGAGCAGTACTTC. Protein: CASSPMTGDPYEQYF.

The rearrangement links TRBV27 to TRBJ2-7, with a weak D call TRBD2 (6 bases). The length of the CDR3 is 14 residues. Germline lookup yields CDR1 MNHEY and CDR2 SMNVEV (reference sequence). The ends were cut back, 1 base at V and 6 bases at J, with 13 bases in the middle. CDR3 residues: CASSLLAGAGEQYF. For the CDR3, the DNA is TGTGCCAGCAGTTTATTAGCCGGAGCGGGCGAGCAGTACTTC.

This chain links TRBV4-1 with TRBJ1-5; D gene uncertain. Per the germline V gene, CDR1 is MGHRA and CDR2 is YSYEKL. Trimming took 1 base from V and 1 from J, leaving 20 bases between them. The CDR3 covers 19 residues. Here the CDR3 DNA reads TGCGCCAGCAGCCAAGTATCCTTCGGGATTGGCACCAGCAATCAGCCCCAGCATTTT. Protein: CASSQVSFGIGTSNQPQHF.

This sequence joins TRBV6-4 and TRBJ2-1; TRBD2 matches at 8 bases. The ends lost 4 bases at V and 9 bases at J; junction bases unmatched: 2. Per the germline V gene, CDR1 is MRHNA and CDR2 is SNTAGT. CDR3 length: 12 residues. CDR3 sequence: CASSAGGTEQFF. The CDR3, as DNA: TGTGCCAGCAGTGCGGGAGGGACTGAGCAGTTCTTC.

The gene calls are TRBV7-9 and TRBJ1-1, with D perhaps TRBD1 (6 bases). Trimming stripped 5 bases from V and 1 base from J, with 11 bases between. The germline V gene has CDR1 SEHNR and CDR2 FQNEAQ (reference sequence). The CDR3 extends over 14 amino acids. The CDR3 DNA reads as TGTGCCAGCAGCGCCCTCAGGGGGAACACTGAAGCTTTCTTT. This codes for CASSALRGNTEAFF.

This chain joins TRBV7-2 and TRBJ2-1; 10 bases fit TRBD2. CDR3 length: 15 amino acids. CDR1 and CDR2 from the germline V gene are SGHTA and FQGNSA. V lost 3 bases and J lost 5; bases outside the gene matches: 4. The CDR3 DNA reads TGTGCCAGCAGCTTTACTAGCGGGGCGCACAATGAGCAGTTCTTC. This translates into CASSFTSGAHNEQFF.

The gene calls are TRBV27 and TRBJ1-1, with D possibly TRBD1 on 5 matching bases. Trimming removed 3 bases at V and 1 base at J, with 6 bases between. CDR1 MNHEY and CDR2 SMNVEV come from the germline V gene (reference sequence). The CDR3 is 13 residues long. The CDR3 protein is CASSLGQNTEAFF. CDR3 nucleotides: TGTGCCAGCAGTTTGGGGCAGAACACTGAAGCTTTCTTT.

The V gene is TRBV7-8, the J gene TRBJ1-5, with 9 bases aligning to TRBD1. This CDR3 has 15 residues. CDR1 is SGHVS, CDR2 FQNEAQ, per germline. V shed 4 bases and J 1 base; nucleotides not matched to a gene: 2. The DNA for the CDR3 is TGTGCCAGCAGCTCCGGACAGGGGAGCAATCAGCCCCAGCATTTT. It encodes CASSSGQGSNQPQHF.

The V gene is TRBV4-1, the J gene TRBJ1-4; 8 bases fit TRBD1. V dropped 4 bases and J dropped 8; count of bases not matched to a gene: 15. CDR3 length: 17 residues. The germline CDR1 and CDR2 sequences are MGHRA and YSYEKL. CDR3 region: CASSREPLDRVGEKLFF. CDR3 bases: TGCGCCAGCAGCCGGGAGCCTTTGGACAGGGTGGGGGAAAAACTGTTTTTT.

This chain uses TRBV27 with TRBJ1-2, with 8 positions matching TRBD1. J was trimmed by 7 bases and V by 5 bases; bases with no gene match: 6. This CDR3 has 13 residues. In germline, CDR1 is MNHEY, CDR2 SMNVEV (reference sequence). CDR3 protein: CASSPSTGGGYTF. CDR3 nucleotides: TGTGCCAGCAGTCCGAGCACAGGGGGTGGCTACACCTTC.

The gene calls are TRBV10-3 and TRBJ1-1; no reliable D call. Trimming took off 10 bases at V and 0 bases at J, with 12 bases between the two ends. This CDR3 contains 13 residues. Germline V CDR1 and CDR2: ENHRY, SYGVKD. CDR3 sequence: CASRSSLNTEAFF. The DNA for the CDR3 is TGTGCCAGCAGGAGTAGTTTGAACACTGAAGCTTTCTTT.